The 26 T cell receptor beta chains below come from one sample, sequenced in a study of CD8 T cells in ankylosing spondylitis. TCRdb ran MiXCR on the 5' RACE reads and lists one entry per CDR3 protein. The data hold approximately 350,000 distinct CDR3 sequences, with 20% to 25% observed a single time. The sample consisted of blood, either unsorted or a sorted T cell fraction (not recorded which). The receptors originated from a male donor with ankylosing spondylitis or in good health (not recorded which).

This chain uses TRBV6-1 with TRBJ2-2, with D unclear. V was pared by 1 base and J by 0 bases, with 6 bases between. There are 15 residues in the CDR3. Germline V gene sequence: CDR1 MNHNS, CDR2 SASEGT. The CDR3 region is CASSEGISNTGELFF. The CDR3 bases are TGTGCCAGCAGTGAAGGGATTTCGAACACCGGGGAGCTGTTTTTT.

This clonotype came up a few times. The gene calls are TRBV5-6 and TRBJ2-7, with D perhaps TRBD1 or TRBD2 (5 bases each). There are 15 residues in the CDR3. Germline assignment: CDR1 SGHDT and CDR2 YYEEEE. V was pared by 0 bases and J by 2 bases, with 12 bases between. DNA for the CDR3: TGTGCCAGCAGCTTGGGGGGGTCCCCCGCCTACGAGCAGTACTTC. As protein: CASSLGGSPAYEQYF.

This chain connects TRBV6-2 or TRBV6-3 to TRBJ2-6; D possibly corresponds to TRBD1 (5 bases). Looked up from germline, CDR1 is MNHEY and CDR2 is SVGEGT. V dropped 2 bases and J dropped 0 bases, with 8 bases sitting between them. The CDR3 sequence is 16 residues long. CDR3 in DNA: TGTGCCAGCAGTTACAGGGGCTTCTCTGGGGCCAACGTCCTGACTTTC. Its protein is CASSYRGFSGANVLTF.

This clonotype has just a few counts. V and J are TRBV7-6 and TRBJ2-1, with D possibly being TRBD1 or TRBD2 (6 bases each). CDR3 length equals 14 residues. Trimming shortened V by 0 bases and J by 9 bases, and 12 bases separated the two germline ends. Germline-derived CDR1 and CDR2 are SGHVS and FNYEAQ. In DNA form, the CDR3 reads TGTGCCAGCAGCTTAGCAGGGGGGTCGTCTGAGCAGTTCTTC. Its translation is CASSLAGGSSEQFF.

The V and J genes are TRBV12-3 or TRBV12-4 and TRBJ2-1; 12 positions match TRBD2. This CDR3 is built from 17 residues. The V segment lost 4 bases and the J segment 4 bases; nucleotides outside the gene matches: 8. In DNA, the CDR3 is TGTGCCAGCAGTTCTAAGGGACTAGCGGGCCGTTACAATGAGCAGTTCTTC. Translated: CASSSKGLAGRYNEQFF.

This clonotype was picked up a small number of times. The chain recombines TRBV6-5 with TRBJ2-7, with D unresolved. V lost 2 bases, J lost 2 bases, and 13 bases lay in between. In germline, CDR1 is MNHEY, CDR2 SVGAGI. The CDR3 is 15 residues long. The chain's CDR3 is CASSYEVGPTYEQYF. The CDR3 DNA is TGTGCCAGCAGTTACGAGGTGGGTCCTACCTACGAGCAGTACTTC.

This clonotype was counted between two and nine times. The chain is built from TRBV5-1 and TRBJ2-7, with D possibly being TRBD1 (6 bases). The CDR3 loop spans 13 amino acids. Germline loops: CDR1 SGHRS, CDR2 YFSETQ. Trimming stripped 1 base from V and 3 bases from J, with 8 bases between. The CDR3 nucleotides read TGCGCCAGCAGCTTGCAGGGGCACTACGAGCAGTACTTC. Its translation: CASSLQGHYEQYF.

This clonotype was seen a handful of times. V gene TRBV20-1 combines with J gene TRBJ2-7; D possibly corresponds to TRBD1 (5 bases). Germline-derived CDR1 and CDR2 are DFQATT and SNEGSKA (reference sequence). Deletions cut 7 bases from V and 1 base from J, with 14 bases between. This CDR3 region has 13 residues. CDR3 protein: CSGNGRDSYEQYF. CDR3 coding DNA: TGCAGTGGCAACGGCAGGGATTCCTACGAGCAGTACTTC.

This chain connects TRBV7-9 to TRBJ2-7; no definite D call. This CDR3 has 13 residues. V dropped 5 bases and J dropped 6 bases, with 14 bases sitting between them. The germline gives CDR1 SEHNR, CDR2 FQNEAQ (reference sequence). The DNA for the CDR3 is TGTGCCAGCAGCCCCCCGAGTAGTGGCGAGCAGTACTTC. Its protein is CASSPPSSGEQYF.

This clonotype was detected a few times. The CDR3 coding sequence is TGTGCCAGCAGCCGCCCCGACAGGGGGCTCGATGAAGCTTTCTTT. Protein sequence: CASSRPDRGLDEAFF. The V call is TRBV5-5, the J call TRBJ1-1; TRBD1 matches 10 bases. J gave up 7 bases and V 4 bases, and 10 bases lay outside the gene matches. CDR3 length: 15 amino acids. Germline lookup yields CDR1 SGHKS and CDR2 YYEKEE (reference sequence). Drawing the rest from reference TRBV5-5 and TRBJ1-1, the complete variable domain is DAGVTQSPTHLIKTRGQQVTLRCSPISGHKSVSWYQQVLGQGPQFIFQYYEKEERGRGNFPDRFSARQFPNYSSELNVNALLLGDSALYLCASSRPDRGLDEAFFGQGTRLTVV.

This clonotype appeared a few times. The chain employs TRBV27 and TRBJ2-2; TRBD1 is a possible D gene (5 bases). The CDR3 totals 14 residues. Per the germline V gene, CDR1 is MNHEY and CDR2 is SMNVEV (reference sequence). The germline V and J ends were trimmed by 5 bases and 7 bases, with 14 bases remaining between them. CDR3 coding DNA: TGTGCCAGCAGTCAATCACAGGACCGCGGGGAGCTGTTTTTT. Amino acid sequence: CASSQSQDRGELFF.

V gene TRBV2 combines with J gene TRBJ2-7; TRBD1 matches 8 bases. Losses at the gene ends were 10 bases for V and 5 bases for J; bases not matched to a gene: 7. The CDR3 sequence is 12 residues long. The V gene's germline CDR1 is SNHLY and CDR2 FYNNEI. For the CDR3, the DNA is TGTGCCACTCAGACAGGGGTCAACGAGCAGTACTTC. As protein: CATQTGVNEQYF.

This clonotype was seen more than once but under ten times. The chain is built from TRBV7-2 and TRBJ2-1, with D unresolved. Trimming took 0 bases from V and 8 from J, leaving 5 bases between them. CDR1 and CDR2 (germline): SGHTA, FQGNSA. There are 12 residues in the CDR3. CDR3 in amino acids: CASSLAPDEQFF. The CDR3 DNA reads TGTGCCAGCAGCTTAGCGCCCGATGAGCAGTTCTTC.

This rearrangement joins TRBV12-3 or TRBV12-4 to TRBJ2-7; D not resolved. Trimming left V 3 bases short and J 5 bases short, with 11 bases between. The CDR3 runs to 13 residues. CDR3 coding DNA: TGTGCCAGCAGTTTGCAGGCTCCCAACGAGCAGTACTTC. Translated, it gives CASSLQAPNEQYF.

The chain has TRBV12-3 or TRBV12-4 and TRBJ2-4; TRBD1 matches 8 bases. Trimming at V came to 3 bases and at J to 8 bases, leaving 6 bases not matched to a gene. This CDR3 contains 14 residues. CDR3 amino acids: CASSLVRGLDIQYF. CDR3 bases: TGTGCCAGCAGTTTGGTCAGGGGGCTAGACATTCAGTACTTC.

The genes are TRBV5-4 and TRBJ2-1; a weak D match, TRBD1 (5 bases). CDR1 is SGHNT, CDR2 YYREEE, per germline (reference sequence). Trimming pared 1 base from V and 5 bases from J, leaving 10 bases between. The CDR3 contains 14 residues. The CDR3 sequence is CASSLWGNDNEQFF. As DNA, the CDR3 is TGTGCCAGCAGCTTGTGGGGCAATGACAATGAGCAGTTCTTC.

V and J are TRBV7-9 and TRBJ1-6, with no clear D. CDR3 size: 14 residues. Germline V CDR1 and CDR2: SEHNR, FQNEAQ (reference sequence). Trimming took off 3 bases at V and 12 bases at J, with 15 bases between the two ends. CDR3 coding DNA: TGTGCCAGCAGCTTTGTTGGAGTCGCCGAACCCCTCCACTTT. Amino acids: CASSFVGVAEPLHF. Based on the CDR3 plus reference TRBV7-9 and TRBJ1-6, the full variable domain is DTGVSQNPRHKITKRGQNVTFRCDPISEHNRLYWYRQTLGQGPEFLTYFQNEAQLEKSRLLSDRFSAERPKGSFSTLEIQRTEQGDSAMYLCASSFVGVAEPLHFGNGTRLTVT.

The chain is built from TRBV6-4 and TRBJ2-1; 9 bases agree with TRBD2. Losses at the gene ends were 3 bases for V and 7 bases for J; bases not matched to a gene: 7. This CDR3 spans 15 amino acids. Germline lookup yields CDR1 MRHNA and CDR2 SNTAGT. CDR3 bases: TGTGCCAGCAGTGAGGGGCGGGGGGGCAATAATGAGCAGTTCTTC. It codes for CASSEGRGGNNEQFF.

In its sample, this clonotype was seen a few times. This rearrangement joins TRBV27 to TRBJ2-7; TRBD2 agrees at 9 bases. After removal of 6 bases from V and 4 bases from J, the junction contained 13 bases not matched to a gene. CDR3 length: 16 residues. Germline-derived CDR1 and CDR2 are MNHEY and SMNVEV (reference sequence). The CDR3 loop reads CASSGLASSGEYEQYF. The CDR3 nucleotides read TGTGCCAGCAGCGGACTAGCGTCTAGCGGGGAATACGAGCAGTACTTC.

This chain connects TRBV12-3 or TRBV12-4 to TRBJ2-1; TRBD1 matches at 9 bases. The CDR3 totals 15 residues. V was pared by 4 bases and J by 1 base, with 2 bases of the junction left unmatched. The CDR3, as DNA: TGTGCCAGCAGTTCGGGGACAGGGTCCTACAATGAGCAGTTCTTC. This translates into CASSSGTGSYNEQFF.

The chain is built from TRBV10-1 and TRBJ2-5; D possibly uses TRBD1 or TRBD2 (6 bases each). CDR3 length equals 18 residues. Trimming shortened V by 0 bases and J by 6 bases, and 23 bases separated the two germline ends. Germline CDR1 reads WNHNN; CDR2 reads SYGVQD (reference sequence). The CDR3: CASSESWGADRCTKTQYF. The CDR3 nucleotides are TGCGCCAGCAGTGAGTCCTGGGGGGCGGATCGATGCACAAAGACCCAGTACTTC.

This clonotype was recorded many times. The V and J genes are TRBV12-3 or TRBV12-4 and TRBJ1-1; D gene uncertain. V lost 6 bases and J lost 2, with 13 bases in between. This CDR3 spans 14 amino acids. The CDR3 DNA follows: TGTGCCAGCAGCCCAACTAAAGCTAACACTGAAGCTTTCTTT. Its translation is CASSPTKANTEAFF.

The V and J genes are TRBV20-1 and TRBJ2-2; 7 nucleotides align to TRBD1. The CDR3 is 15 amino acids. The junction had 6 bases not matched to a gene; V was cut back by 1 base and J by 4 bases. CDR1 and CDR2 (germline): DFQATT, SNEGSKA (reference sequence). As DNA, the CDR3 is TGCAGTGCTAGAGGGCCCCCAGGGGGCACCGGGGAGCTGTTTTTT. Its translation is CSARGPPGGTGELFF.

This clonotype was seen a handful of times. The CDR3 spells CASSLVTGGTDTQYF. The CDR3 DNA reads TGTGCCAGCAGCTTAGTCACAGGGGGCACAGATACGCAGTATTTT. The chain couples TRBV11-2 to TRBJ2-3, with 7 bases identical to TRBD1. J was trimmed by 1 base and V by 1 base; bases with no gene match: 2. Germline V lookup: CDR1 SGHAT, CDR2 FQNNGV. This CDR3 has 15 amino acids.

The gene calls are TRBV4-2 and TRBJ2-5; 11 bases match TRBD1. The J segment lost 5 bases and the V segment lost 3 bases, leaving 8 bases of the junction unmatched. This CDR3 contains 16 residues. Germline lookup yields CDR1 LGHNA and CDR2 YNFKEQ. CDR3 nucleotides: TGTGCCAGCAGCCATGCCAGGGGACAGGGGGACGAGACCCAGTACTTC. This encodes CASSHARGQGDETQYF.

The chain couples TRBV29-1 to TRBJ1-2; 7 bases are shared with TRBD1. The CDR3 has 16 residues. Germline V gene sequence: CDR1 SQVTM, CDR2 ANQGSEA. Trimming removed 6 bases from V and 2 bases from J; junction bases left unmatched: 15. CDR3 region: CSVAGTVNPGNYGYTF. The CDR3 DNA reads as TGCAGCGTGGCCGGGACAGTTAACCCCGGGAACTATGGCTACACCTTC.